The 23 T cell receptor beta chains presented below share a single source sample, sequenced in a study of T cell changes during pregnancy in multiple sclerosis (dated by TCRdb to the late 2010s). The library was obtained by the immunoSEQ multiplex PCR assay. TCRdb retrieved this table from immuneACCESS and kept in-frame rearrangements only. Not all clones are present; in checked studies, unresolved V genes account for under half, and no reason is known for the remainder. Recorded for this sample are 46,000 or so clones; 85% to 90% of them occurred a single time. The ten largest clones add up to 4.7% of the sample. The sample here was peripheral blood, taken in the second trimester of pregnancy. The receptors were sampled from a female donor in good health, enrolled as a control in a pregnancy study.

This chain uses TRBV7-9 with TRBJ1-3, with D unresolved. This CDR3 comprises 18 residues. V lost 3 bases and J lost 0, with 18 bases in between. The V gene's germline CDR1 is SEHNR and CDR2 FQNEAQ (reference sequence). Written as DNA, the CDR3 is TGTGCCAGCAGCTTCTCTAGGCTTCTAGAAAGCTCTGGAAACACCATATATTTT. As protein: CASSFSRLLESSGNTIYF.

The chain couples TRBV14 to TRBJ1-2; the D is unclear. CDR3 length: 13 residues. With 3 bases removed from V and 4 bases from J, the gap between germline ends came to 9 bases. The germline CDR1 and CDR2 sequences are SGHDN and FVKESK. Here the CDR3 reads CASSQTLSYGYTF. The DNA for the CDR3 is TGTGCCAGCAGCCAGACACTTTCCTATGGCTACACCTTC. Using reference TRBV14 and TRBJ1-2 for the parts outside the CDR3, the full variable domain is EAGVTQFPSHSVIEKGQTVTLRCDPISGHDNLYWYRRVMGKEIKFLLHFVKESKQDESGMPNNRFLAERTGGTYSTLKVQPAELEDSGVYFCASSQTLSYGYTFGSGTRLTVV.

The genes are TRBV10-3 and TRBJ2-5, with 7 nucleotides matching TRBD1. The CDR3 spans 15 residues. From germline, CDR1 is ENHRY and CDR2 SYGVKD. Trimming at V came to 6 bases and at J to 1 base, leaving 8 bases not matched to a gene. The CDR3 reads CAISNFRDSQETQYF. The CDR3 DNA reads as TGTGCCATCAGCAATTTCCGGGACAGCCAAGAGACCCAGTACTTC.

The rearrangement uses TRBV19 and TRBJ2-3; D is possibly TRBD2 (5 bases). CDR3 length: 14 amino acids. Germline loops: CDR1 LNHDA, CDR2 SQIVND (reference sequence). V lost 5 bases to trimming and J lost 0 bases, with 9 bases between them. The CDR3 reads CASSPRASTDTQYF. The CDR3 DNA sequence: TGTGCCAGTAGTCCGCGGGCTAGCACAGATACGCAGTATTTT.

The genes are TRBV12-2 and TRBJ1-1; TRBD1 is the table's D call and was not checked against the DNA. TRBV12-2 is a known pseudogene. This CDR3 spans 16 amino acids. CDR3 in DNA: TGTGCAAGTCGCTTCCCTTTGATGGGGGCGGAACCTGAAGCTTTCTTT. Translated, it gives CASRFPLMGAEPEAFF.

The J gene is TRBJ1-1, the V gene TRBV7-8; 7 nucleotides match TRBD1. Losses at the gene ends were 9 bases for V and 0 bases for J; bases not matched to a gene: 16. Germline CDR1 SGHVS, CDR2 FQNEAQ. CDR3 length: 17 residues. The CDR3 loop is CASRTLDKGAMNTEAFF. As DNA, the CDR3 is TGTGCCAGTAGGACCCTCGACAAGGGGGCGATGAACACTGAAGCTTTCTTT.

This rearrangement joins TRBV7-2 to TRBJ2-3, with 10 bases aligning to TRBD2. This CDR3 is built from 15 residues. The V and J ends lost 5 bases and 5 bases, in that order; junction bases with no gene match: 7. From germline, CDR1 is SGHTA and CDR2 FQGNSA. The CDR3 DNA follows: TGTGCCAGCAGCGATGTAGCGGGAGGAGGAGATACGCAGTATTTT. Protein: CASSDVAGGGDTQYF.

The chain couples TRBV29-1 to TRBJ2-7; perhaps TRBD2 as D (6 bases). CDR1 SQVTM and CDR2 ANQGSEA come from the germline V gene. The CDR3 totals 15 residues. V shed 5 bases and J shed 1 base, with 18 bases lying between them. For the CDR3, the DNA is TGCAGCGTTCCCTTGGGGCAGGGAGGTTCCTACGAGCAGTACTTC. It translates to CSVPLGQGGSYEQYF.

The rearrangement uses TRBV27 and TRBJ2-7; 8 positions agree with TRBD1. CDR3 length: 14 residues. Germline V gives CDR1 MNHEY, CDR2 SMNVEV (reference sequence). The J segment lost 4 bases and the V segment lost 6 bases, leaving 8 bases of the junction unmatched. For the CDR3, the DNA is TGTGCCAGCAGCTACAGGGGGGTTAGGTACGAGCAGTACTTC. Translated: CASSYRGVRYEQYF.

This clone was picked up one time. The chain couples TRBV18 to TRBJ1-2; D remains unclear. The length of the CDR3 is 14 residues. Trimming stripped 5 bases from V and 6 bases from J, with 16 bases between. Germline V lookup: CDR1 KGHSH, CDR2 LQKENI. CDR3 coding DNA: TGTGCCAGCTCAAAACGGGAGGGTCCCCATGGCTACACCTTC. It yields the protein CASSKREGPHGYTF.

The rearrangement uses TRBV27 and TRBJ2-2; 9 positions match TRBD1. Germline CDR1 reads MNHEY; CDR2 reads SMNVEV (reference sequence). CDR3 length: 16 amino acids. Trimming at V came to 6 bases and at J to 5 bases, leaving 10 bases not matched to a gene. The CDR3 reads CASSAITGTGTGELFF. The DNA of the CDR3 is TGTGCCAGCAGCGCCATCACCGGGACAGGGACCGGGGAGCTGTTTTTT.

The chain has TRBV30 and TRBJ2-7; 10 bases are a match to TRBD2. V lost 2 bases, J lost 4 bases, and 5 bases stayed unmatched. The CDR3 extends over 14 amino acids. Germline V gene lookup returns CDR1 GTSNPN and CDR2 SVGIG (reference sequence). The CDR3, as DNA: TGTGCCTGGAGTCCGGGACTAGCGCGTTACGAGCAGTACTTC. Residues: CAWSPGLARYEQYF.

Comment on this clone: The sample has other DNA sequences that encode this CDR3 too. V gene TRBV6-1 combines with J gene TRBJ1-2; tentative D call: TRBD1 (5 bases). The CDR3 is 14 residues long. Germline V lookup: CDR1 MNHNS, CDR2 SASEGT. Trimming removed 7 bases at V and 3 bases at J, with 15 bases between. CDR3 residues: CASIVSGYDYGYTF. In DNA form, the CDR3 reads TGTGCCAGCATAGTTTCAGGGTACGACTATGGCTACACCTTC.

The rearrangement uses TRBV5-8 and TRBJ1-2, with 7 bases identical to TRBD1. V lost 0 bases, J lost 3 bases, and 2 bases stayed unmatched. Germline V gene data show CDR1 as SGHTS and CDR2 as YDEGEE. CDR3 length: 14 residues. CDR3 sequence: CASSLGDRDYGYTF. The CDR3 DNA is TGTGCCAGCAGCTTGGGTGACAGGGACTATGGCTACACCTTC.

The chain uses TRBV27 and TRBJ1-1; 8 nucleotides match TRBD1. V dropped 6 bases and J dropped 5; count of bases not matched to a gene: 11. CDR3 length equals 15 residues. Germline V gene data show CDR1 as MNHEY and CDR2 as SMNVEV (reference sequence). The CDR3 is CASRLTGGWRTEAFF. The CDR3 nucleotides are TGTGCCAGCAGACTCACAGGGGGGTGGAGGACTGAAGCTTTCTTT.

The chain is built from TRBV28 and TRBJ1-1; the D is unclear. Germline-derived CDR1 and CDR2 are MDHEN and SYDVKM. Deletions cut 2 bases from V and 1 base from J, with 5 bases between. The CDR3 sequence is 13 residues long. The CDR3 sequence: CASSLSRNTEAFF. In DNA form, the CDR3 reads TGTGCCAGCAGTTTAAGCCGGAACACTGAAGCTTTCTTT.

The V and J genes are TRBV5-1 and TRBJ1-1; 7 bases map to TRBD1. Germline V gene lookup returns CDR1 SGHRS and CDR2 YFSETQ. CDR3 length: 14 residues. Losses at the gene ends were 4 bases for V and 1 base for J; bases not matched to a gene: 4. CDR3 region: CASSPGQQNTEAFF. The CDR3 bases are TGCGCCAGCAGCCCGGGACAGCAGAACACTGAAGCTTTCTTT.

This sequence joins TRBV5-4 and TRBJ2-7, with 8 bases matching TRBD2. Germline V gene data show CDR1 as SGHNT and CDR2 as YYREEE (reference sequence). The CDR3 totals 15 residues. Germline trimming cut 4 bases from V and 4 bases from J; bases unmatched to any gene: 10. The DNA for the CDR3 is TGTGCCAGCAGCCCGGGGGGGGGCCTGAGGTACGAGCAGTACTTC. Translating gives CASSPGGGLRYEQYF.

The chain carries TRBV6-4 and TRBJ2-1, with 9 positions matching TRBD2. The length of the CDR3 is 17 residues. Germline V gene lookup returns CDR1 MRHNA and CDR2 SNTAGT. Trimming removed 0 bases from V and 5 bases from J; junction bases left unmatched: 8. For the CDR3, the DNA is TGTGCCAGCAGTGACTCCGGGTTAGCGGGAGAGCACAATGAGCAGTTCTTC. Translating gives CASSDSGLAGEHNEQFF.

The genes are TRBV5-1 and TRBJ1-1, with 9 bases aligning to TRBD1. Germline CDR1 is SGHRS and CDR2 is YFSETQ. This CDR3 is 15 amino acids long. With V trimmed by 7 bases and J by 1 base, 8 bases remained unmatched. This chain's CDR3 is CASGTQGAENTEAFF. Here the CDR3 DNA reads TGCGCCAGCGGTACACAGGGGGCGGAGAACACTGAAGCTTTCTTT.

The chain combines TRBV2 with TRBJ1-4; D unclear. The CDR3 loop spans 14 amino acids. The germline V and J ends were trimmed by 0 bases and 8 bases, with 10 bases remaining between them. The germline gives CDR1 SNHLY, CDR2 FYNNEI. The CDR3 is CASSEAGGNEKLFF. Here the CDR3 DNA reads TGTGCCAGCAGTGAAGCCGGCGGGAACGAAAAACTGTTTTTT.

The CDR3 nucleotides are TGTGCCAGCAGTTGGGAGGGGTCCTACGAGCAGTACTTC. Protein: CASSWEGSYEQYF. The rearrangement joins TRBV27 to TRBJ2-7; 7 nucleotides line up with TRBD2. The CDR3 is 13 amino acids. Per the germline V gene, CDR1 is MNHEY and CDR2 is SMNVEV (reference sequence). J lost 1 base, V lost 4 bases, and 1 base had no gene match.

V gene TRBV10-3 combines with J gene TRBJ2-7; 16 bases line up with TRBD2. Germline V gene lookup returns CDR1 ENHRY and CDR2 SYGVKD. The CDR3 extends over 15 amino acids. Trimming took 3 bases from V and 5 from J; bases not matched to a gene: 1. The CDR3 bases are TGTGCCATCAGTGAAGGGACTAGCGGGAGGGACGAGCAGTACTTC. Its protein is CAISEGTSGRDEQYF.